One sample yielded the 29 T cell receptor beta chains listed below, sequenced in a study of cytomegalovirus exposure and HLA in healthy donors. The PCR was carried out with 60 Vbeta primers and 13 Jbeta primers. Here immunoSEQ multiplex PCR was the method, and the copy in TCRdb shows in-frame clones only, minus some. The sample has 200,000 or so clones, 82% seen once; the top ten hold 5.5% to 7%. Input material: PBMCs. The receptors originated from a woman in her 50s in good health and CMV-seropositive.

The rearrangement uses TRBV28 and TRBJ1-2; D unresolved. The CDR3 is made up of 14 amino acids. V was pared by 3 bases and J by 3 bases, with 11 bases between. The germline V gene encodes CDR1 MDHEN and CDR2 SYDVKM. The CDR3 nucleotides are TGTGCCAGCAGTTTCTCGGGAGCTGACTATGGCTACACCTTC. This translates into CASSFSGADYGYTF.

This chain connects TRBV28 to TRBJ2-7, with D perhaps matching TRBD2 (5 bases). Trimming took 3 bases from V and 0 from J, leaving 9 bases between them. The CDR3 length is 14 residues. From germline, CDR1 is MDHEN and CDR2 SYDVKM. CDR3 in DNA: TGTGCCAGCAGTTTTTCGGGATCCTCCTACGAGCAGTACTTC. Amino acid sequence: CASSFSGSSYEQYF.

This clone has more than one count but fewer than ten. The gene calls are TRBV29-1 and TRBJ2-2; TRBD1 is a possible D gene (7 bases). V lost 4 bases and J 5 bases, leaving 14 bases between the germline ends. CDR3 length: 14 residues. Germline CDR1 reads SQVTM; CDR2 reads ANQGSEA. CDR3 coding DNA: TGCAGCGTTGCGAGACAGGGAGGTACCGGGGAGCTGTTTTTT. Its translation: CSVARQGGTGELFF.

The chain combines TRBV4-3 with TRBJ2-3; D may be TRBD1 (7 bases). V was trimmed by 0 bases and J by 3 bases, leaving 16 bases between them. The germline V gene has CDR1 LGHNA and CDR2 YSLEER. The CDR3 sequence is 17 residues long. CDR3 sequence reads: CASSQDGQGGMTDTQYF. Written as DNA, the CDR3 is TGCGCCAGCAGCCAAGATGGGCAGGGGGGAATGACAGATACGCAGTATTTT.

This sequence joins TRBV5-4 and TRBJ2-1; TRBD2 agrees at 11 bases. The CDR3 covers 16 residues. The ends lost 7 bases at V and 8 bases at J; junction bases unmatched: 14. The germline V gene has CDR1 SGHNT and CDR2 YYREEE (reference sequence). The CDR3 bases are TGTGCCAGCGGGAAAGTAGGGGTTAGCGGGAGGGATGAGCAGTTCTTC. Its protein is CASGKVGVSGRDEQFF. Using reference TRBV5-4 and TRBJ2-1 for the parts outside the CDR3, the full variable domain is ETGVTQSPTHLIKTRGQQVTLRCSSQSGHNTVSWYQQALGQGPQFIFQYYREEENGRGNFPPRFSGLQFPNYSSELNVNALELDDSALYLCASGKVGVSGRDEQFFGPGTRLTVL.

This clone has more than one count but fewer than ten. V and J are TRBV13 and TRBJ2-7, with 8 bases lining up with TRBD1. This CDR3 contains 14 residues. Trimming cost V 4 bases and J 0 bases; bases outside gene matches: 2. The V gene's germline CDR1 is PRHDT and CDR2 FYEKMQ (reference sequence). CDR3 in DNA: TGTGCCAGCAGCTCCGGACAGGGCTCCTACGAGCAGTACTTC. Protein product: CASSSGQGSYEQYF. Complete variable domain (other parts from reference TRBV13 and TRBJ2-7): AAGVIQSPRHLIKEKRETATLKCYPIPRHDTVYWYQQGPGQDPQFLISFYEKMQSDKGSIPDRFSAQQFSDYHSELNMSSLELGDSALYFCASSSGQGSYEQYFGPGTRLTVT.

This clone was observed a few times. This chain connects TRBV21-1 to TRBJ2-1; TRBD1 reflects the table's D call only, with no check against the DNA. TRBV21-1 is given as a pseudogene. This CDR3 has 13 amino acids. The DNA of the CDR3 is TGTGCCAGCGGGGGACAGGGTGGGAATGAGCAGTTCTTC. Protein sequence: CASGGQGGNEQFF.

The rearrangement joins TRBV5-5 to TRBJ1-2; D uncertain. Germline CDR1 and CDR2: SGHKS and YYEKEE (reference sequence). This CDR3 comprises 16 residues. Trimming removed 0 bases at V and 0 bases at J, with 12 bases between. CDR3 in amino acids: CASSLGAEYANYGYTF. The CDR3 DNA reads TGTGCCAGCAGCTTGGGGGCAGAGTACGCTAACTATGGCTACACCTTC.

The sample holds a few counts of this clone. The V and J genes are TRBV7-2 and TRBJ2-7, with D perhaps TRBD1 (6 bases). V was pared by 6 bases and J by 3 bases, with 21 bases between. The CDR3 consists of 16 residues. The V gene's germline CDR1 is SGHTA and CDR2 FQGNSA. CDR3 residues: CASRPAGQGRGYEQYF. The CDR3 DNA reads TGTGCCAGCAGACCCGCAGGCCAGGGGCGAGGCTACGAGCAGTACTTC.

The V gene is TRBV10-3, the J gene TRBJ1-1, with D tentatively TRBD1 (5 bases). The CDR3 contains 14 residues. Germline CDR1 reads ENHRY; CDR2 reads SYGVKD. V was trimmed by 7 bases and J by 5 bases, leaving 17 bases between them. CDR3 protein: CAIKGEGRRTEAFF. Written as DNA, the CDR3 is TGTGCCATCAAAGGGGAGGGGCGTAGAACTGAAGCTTTCTTT.

The chain recombines TRBV2 with TRBJ1-3; perhaps TRBD1 as D (6 bases). This CDR3 contains 14 residues. With 6 bases removed from V and 0 bases from J, the gap between germline ends came to 9 bases. Germline CDR1 SNHLY, CDR2 FYNNEI. In DNA, the CDR3 is TGTGCCAGCAGAGCGACAGGCTCTGGAAACACCATATATTTT. It encodes CASRATGSGNTIYF.

This chain links TRBV6-1 with TRBJ1-5, with D perhaps matching TRBD1 (5 bases). CDR3 size: 17 residues. Trimming left V 2 bases short and J 0 bases short, with 14 bases between. Looked up from germline, CDR1 is MNHNS and CDR2 is SASEGT. CDR3 amino acids: CASSEPQGVYSNQPQHF. In DNA form, the CDR3 reads TGTGCCAGCAGTGAACCCCAAGGGGTCTATAGCAATCAGCCCCAGCATTTT.

The V and J genes are TRBV28 and TRBJ2-3; weak D call: TRBD2 (5 bases). Trimming cost V 6 bases and J 12 bases, with 13 bases left between them. This CDR3 is built from 11 residues. Germline values: CDR1 MDHEN, CDR2 SYDVKM. This CDR3 is CASRGPRGQYF. The DNA of the CDR3 is TGTGCCAGCAGGGGCCCTCGGGGACAGTATTTT.

The CDR3 DNA follows: TGTGCCATCAGTGATACATTAACAGGGACGGATGGCTACACCTTC. Amino acid sequence: CAISDTLTGTDGYTF. This chain links TRBV10-3 with TRBJ1-2; tentatively, D is TRBD1 (6 bases). Germline V gene data show CDR1 as ENHRY and CDR2 as SYGVKD. CDR3 length: 15 residues. V lost 3 bases and J 6 bases, leaving 17 bases between the germline ends.

The chain has TRBV11-2 and TRBJ2-7; no reliable D call. Trimming removed 1 base from V and 0 bases from J, with 7 bases in between. CDR1 is SGHAT, CDR2 FQNNGV, per germline. CDR3 size: 14 residues. The CDR3: CASSLARNSYEQYF. In DNA, the CDR3 is TGTGCCAGCAGCTTAGCCAGGAACTCCTACGAGCAGTACTTC.

V and J are TRBV7-8 and TRBJ1-1; no clear D. The CDR3 totals 13 residues. CDR1 and CDR2 (germline): SGHVS, FQNEAQ. Deletions cut 0 bases from V and 7 bases from J, with 9 bases between. The CDR3 reads CASSLAESREAFF. CDR3 in DNA: TGTGCCAGCAGCTTAGCGGAGTCCCGTGAAGCTTTCTTT.

This chain links TRBV9 with TRBJ1-3; possible D gene TRBD1, 6 bases. The V gene lost 2 bases and the J gene lost 0 bases, with 12 bases spanning the gap. CDR3 length equals 16 residues. The germline V gene has CDR1 SGDLS and CDR2 YYNGEE. The CDR3 protein is CASSVTTGYSGNTIYF. The CDR3 nucleotides are TGTGCCAGCAGCGTCACGACAGGTTACTCTGGAAACACCATATATTTT.

The rearrangement uses TRBV27 and TRBJ2-2; TRBD2 aligns across 7 bases. There are 17 residues in the CDR3. Germline CDR1 MNHEY, CDR2 SMNVEV (reference sequence). Trimming cost V 5 bases and J 5 bases; bases outside gene matches: 14. The CDR3 DNA sequence: TGTGCCAGCAGTCTTCCGATGGGGCGGGAGCGGACCGGGGAGCTGTTTTTT. Translated: CASSLPMGRERTGELFF.

The sample holds a few counts of this clone. The rearrangement uses TRBV7-2 and TRBJ2-7; 9 nucleotides line up with TRBD1. Trimming at V came to 5 bases and at J to 2 bases, leaving 4 bases not matched to a gene. Germline CDR1 is SGHTA and CDR2 is FQGNSA. The CDR3 has 14 residues. CDR3 loop: CASSPRDRAYEQYF. DNA of the CDR3: TGTGCCAGCAGCCCGCGGGACAGGGCCTACGAGCAGTACTTC.

The chain carries TRBV5-1 and TRBJ1-1, with D perhaps matching TRBD1 (6 bases). With 4 bases removed from V and 4 bases from J, the gap between germline ends came to 20 bases. The germline CDR1 and CDR2 sequences are SGHRS and YFSETQ. The CDR3 is 16 amino acids. The CDR3 here is CASSLVSGRGITEAFF. In DNA, the CDR3 is TGCGCCAGCAGCCTGGTGTCAGGGAGGGGGATCACTGAAGCTTTCTTT.

J is TRBJ2-5 and V is TRBV13; 9 bases line up with TRBD2. The CDR3 covers 16 residues. Germline CDR1 PRHDT, CDR2 FYEKMQ (reference sequence). With V trimmed by 5 bases and J by 0 bases, 7 bases remained unmatched. This chain's CDR3 is CASSAGTSRNQETQYF. CDR3 DNA sequence: TGTGCCAGCAGCGCCGGGACTAGCCGAAACCAAGAGACCCAGTACTTC.

J is TRBJ2-1 and V is TRBV7-2, with 8 bases aligning to TRBD1. The junction had 5 bases not matched to a gene; V was cut back by 0 bases and J by 7 bases. CDR3 length: 15 residues. Germline V gene lookup returns CDR1 SGHTA and CDR2 FQGNSA. CDR3 amino acids: CASSLAQGAGNEQFF. CDR3 bases: TGTGCCAGCAGCTTAGCCCAGGGGGCTGGGAATGAGCAGTTCTTC.

The chain uses TRBV5-1 and TRBJ2-3; 14 nucleotides match TRBD2. Trimming removed 4 bases from V and 4 bases from J; junction bases left unmatched: 11. The CDR3 runs to 18 residues. From germline, CDR1 is SGHRS and CDR2 YFSETQ. In DNA, the CDR3 is TGCGCCAGCAGCCGGCGGGGACTAGCGGGAGCTGACCCAGATACGCAGTATTTT. Translation gives CASSRRGLAGADPDTQYF.

CDR3 in amino acids: CASSEGGGARNEQFF. As DNA, the CDR3 is TGCGCCAGCAGTGAGGGAGGGGGGGCCCGGAATGAGCAGTTCTTC. The chain employs TRBV10-1 and TRBJ2-1; D may be TRBD2 (7 bases). Deletions cut 2 bases from V and 7 bases from J, with 15 bases between. The CDR3 loop spans 15 amino acids. Germline CDR1 WNHNN, CDR2 SYGVQD (reference sequence).

This clone has a single count. This chain uses TRBV27 with TRBJ2-1; TRBD2 matches at 12 bases. CDR3 length: 17 amino acids. Germline CDR1 MNHEY, CDR2 SMNVEV (reference sequence). V lost 2 bases and J lost 6; bases outside the gene matches: 8. The CDR3 region is CASSLLAGGEWGNEQFF. The CDR3 DNA is TGTGCCAGCAGTTTACTAGCGGGGGGGGAATGGGGCAATGAGCAGTTCTTC.

This clone was detected once. The same CDR3 arises from other DNA sequences in this sample as well. This chain uses TRBV7-9 with TRBJ2-5; maybe TRBD2 (6 bases). The CDR3 covers 14 residues. V was cut by 1 base and J by 2 bases, with 8 bases left in between. CDR1 is SEHNR and CDR2 is FQNEAQ in the germline V gene (reference sequence). The CDR3 nucleotides are TGTGCCAGCAGCTTAGGTAGCGGTCAAGAGACCCAGTACTTC. As protein: CASSLGSGQETQYF.

The chain uses TRBV29-1 and TRBJ2-5, with 8 nucleotides matching TRBD1. Germline lookup yields CDR1 SQVTM and CDR2 ANQGSEA. The ends lost 4 bases at V and 10 bases at J; junction bases unmatched: 14. This CDR3 is 14 amino acids long. Here the CDR3 DNA reads TGCAGCGTTGCCCGGCGGCGGCAGGGGGCAATCCAGTACTTC. The encoded protein is CSVARRRQGAIQYF.

The chain employs TRBV30 and TRBJ1-2; TRBD1 might be the D (6 bases). The CDR3 sequence is 11 residues long. Deletions cut 0 bases from V and 7 bases from J, with 6 bases between. Germline CDR1 GTSNPN, CDR2 SVGIG (reference sequence). The CDR3 region is CAWSVQGGYTF. CDR3 sequence (DNA): TGTGCCTGGAGTGTACAGGGTGGCTACACCTTC.

V and J are TRBV7-9 and TRBJ2-2; tentatively, D is TRBD2 (5 bases). This CDR3 is built from 15 residues. With 3 bases removed from V and 4 bases from J, the gap between germline ends came to 12 bases. CDR1 and CDR2 from the germline V gene are SEHNR and FQNEAQ (reference sequence). CDR3 sequence (DNA): TGTGCCAGCAGCTTCTTAGACGGGGTCACCGGGGAGCTGTTTTTT. Amino acid sequence: CASSFLDGVTGELFF. Full variable domain (rest looked up from reference TRBV7-9 and TRBJ2-2): DTGVSQNPRHKITKRGQNVTFRCDPISEHNRLYWYRQTLGQGPEFLTYFQNEAQLEKSRLLSDRFSAERPKGSFSTLEIQRTEQGDSAMYLCASSFLDGVTGELFFGEGSRLTVL.